Listed below are T cell receptor beta chains from one sample, sequenced in a study of blood T cells in healthy people across ages. TCRdb passed the 5' RACE reads through MiXCR, listing each CDR3 protein once. The sample carries hundreds of thousands of distinct CDR3 sequences, 40% to 65% recorded once. Sequencing was carried out using blood. Receptor source: an elderly man in good health. CDR3s include the opening cysteine and the closing phenylalanine or tryptophan. The D gene is left open where the match is weak. Rows give clone size only sometimes, using once, few, many, or a class for an expanded clone.

d_call	v_call	clone_size	j_call	cdr3_aa	cdr3_nt
NA	TRBV5-1	NA	TRBJ2-1	CASSSEPSDNEQFF	TGCGCCAGCAGCTCGGAGCCCAGCGACAATGAGCAGTTCTTC
NA	TRBV7-9	few	TRBJ2-7	CASSYFGGSYEQYF	TGTGCCAGCAGCTACTTTGGGGGCTCCTACGAGCAGTACTTC
NA	TRBV27	NA	TRBJ2-7	CASSLDRLADSYEQYF	TGTGCCAGCAGTTTGGATCGCTTAGCGGACTCCTACGAGCAGTACTTC
NA	TRBV27	NA	TRBJ1-2	CASKGNGGYTF	TGTGCCAGCAAGGGTAATGGTGGCTACACCTTC
NA	TRBV2	NA	TRBJ2-1	CASSEALPGDSYNEQFF	TGTGCCAGCAGTGAAGCGCTTCCGGGGGACAGCTACAATGAGCAGTTCTTC
NA	TRBV6-6	many	TRBJ2-3	CASSYRAPTDTQYF	TGTGCCAGCAGTTACCGGGCTCCCACAGATACGCAGTATTTT
NA	TRBV5-1	NA	TRBJ2-6	CASSLVPGVRSGANVLTF	TGCGCCAGCAGCTTGGTTCCGGGGGTGCGCTCTGGGGCCAACGTCCTGACTTTC
TRBD2	TRBV19	NA	TRBJ2-3	CASTQSGSRYAYF	TGTGCCAGTACTCAAAGCGGGAGCAGATACGCGTATTTT
NA	TRBV29-1	few	TRBJ2-7	CSGGDSEYSEQYF	TGCAGCGGGGGGGACAGTGAATACTCCGAGCAGTACTTC
TRBD1	TRBV7-6	NA	TRBJ2-4	CASSPRTGDIQYF	TGTGCCAGCAGCCCGCGAACAGGGGACATTCAGTACTTC
NA	TRBV6-2/TRBV6-3	few	TRBJ1-1	CASRNFGGTTGFF	TGTGCCAGCAGAAATTTTGGTGGGACTACGGGTTTCTTT
NA	TRBV6-5	NA	TRBJ2-7	CASSYLNNPTWGWRYEQYF	TGTGCCAGCAGCTACCTAAACAACCCGACGTGGGGTTGGAGGTACGAGCAGTACTTC
NA	TRBV12-3/TRBV12-4	few	TRBJ2-7	CASSEDRRGDEQYF	TGTGCCAGCAGCGAGGACAGGAGGGGGGATGAGCAGTACTTC
TRBD2	TRBV27	NA	TRBJ2-7	CASRLLAGAYNEQYF	TGTGCCAGCAGACTACTAGCGGGAGCCTACAATGAGCAGTACTTC
NA	TRBV20-1	NA	TRBJ1-2	CSARVGTGRGYTF	TGCAGTGCTAGAGTGGGCACAGGGCGTGGCTACACCTTC
TRBD2	TRBV6-5	NA	TRBJ2-7	CASSYSSLAGLYEQYF	TGTGCCAGCAGTTACTCATCCCTAGCGGGCTTATACGAGCAGTACTTC
NA	TRBV28	NA	TRBJ2-6	CASSSLGPGANVLTF	TGTGCCAGCAGTTCCCTTGGGCCTGGGGCCAACGTCCTGACTTTC
NA	TRBV6-6	NA	TRBJ1-2	CASRSRLQAAGYGYTF	TGTGCCAGCAGATCTCGCTTACAGGCGGCGGGCTATGGCTACACCTTC
NA	TRBV7-2	few	TRBJ2-3	CASSSRDTDTQYF	TGTGCCAGCAGCTCCAGGGACACAGATACGCAGTATTTT
TRBD2	TRBV28	NA	TRBJ2-7	CASTSSGGRYEQYF	TGTGCCAGCACTTCTAGCGGAGGACGCTACGAGCAGTACTTC
TRBD2	TRBV20-1	NA	TRBJ2-3	CSARDPPGGEMGRSTDTQYF	TGCAGTGCTAGAGATCCCCCGGGAGGGGAAATGGGGAGGAGCACAGATACGCAGTATTTT
NA	TRBV5-1	NA	TRBJ1-4	CASRRRVANEKLFF	TGCGCCAGCAGAAGGAGGGTCGCTAATGAAAAACTGTTTTTT